This section outlines one T cell receptor (beta chain) sequence together with its context. Trimming pared 4 bases from V and 3 bases from J, leaving 30 bases between. CDR3 length: 20 residues. The germline V gene has CDR1 LNHDA and CDR2 SQIVND (reference sequence). This record belongs to a study of T cell changes during pregnancy in multiple sclerosis. Some clones are missing from TCRdb's copy, which holds only in-frame ones; the method was immunoSEQ multiplex PCR. Among about 34,000 clones listed, roughly 90% were seen once. This clonotype was obtained from a female donor with multiple sclerosis, enrolled in a pregnancy study. V usage is TRBV19 and J usage is TRBJ1-2; TRBD1 might be the D (6 bases). Source: CD8+ T cells from peripheral blood mononuclear cells, taken after pregnancy. For the CDR3, the DNA is TGTGCCAGTAGTACCCCCTCAGAGGGGACATACACACCCGAGGACTATGGCTACACCTTC. Its protein product is CASSTPSEGTYTPEDYGYTF.